The 30 T cell receptor beta chains below were found in one sample sequenced in a study of blood T cell repertoires in COVID-19. The repertoire was sequenced with immunoSEQ multiplex PCR; TCRdb's copy has only in-frame clones and lacks some. Among about 360,000 clones listed, approximately 86% were seen once. The sequenced sample consisted of peripheral blood. The source of these receptors is a human donor in a cohort sampled during active COVID-19.

The chain recombines TRBV6-5 with TRBJ2-5; D unresolved. In germline, CDR1 is MNHEY, CDR2 SVGAGI. Trimming cost V 5 bases and J 5 bases, with 15 bases left between them. The CDR3 has 14 residues. The CDR3 nucleotides are TGTGCCAGCAGTCCAGACAAGGAATTGGAGACCCAGTACTTC. This sequence encodes CASSPDKELETQYF.

The V and J genes are TRBV5-1 and TRBJ1-4; 8 bases are shared with TRBD1. J lost 6 bases, V lost 4 bases, and 11 bases had no gene match. Germline V CDR1 and CDR2: SGHRS, YFSETQ. The CDR3 consists of 16 residues. CDR3 in DNA: TGCGCCAGCAGCGTACTAGGACAGGGCAGAGATGAAAAACTGTTTTTT. Protein: CASSVLGQGRDEKLFF.

The CDR3 sequence: CASRPLQAGELFF. The DNA of the CDR3 is TGTGCCAGCAGGCCATTACAGGCCGGGGAGCTGTTTTTT. The chain combines TRBV12-3 or TRBV12-4 with TRBJ2-2; a possible D gene is TRBD1 (5 bases). The CDR3 covers 13 residues. Trimming took off 6 bases at V and 6 bases at J, with 11 bases between the two ends.

CDR3 residues: CASSVVGYSSYNEQFF. In nucleotides, the CDR3 is TGTGCCAGCAGCGTAGTCGGCTACAGCTCCTACAATGAGCAGTTCTTC. The chain employs TRBV9 and TRBJ2-1; D gene uncertain. CDR1 and CDR2 (germline): SGDLS, YYNGEE. The CDR3 spans 16 residues. The germline V and J ends were trimmed by 0 bases and 0 bases, with 10 bases remaining between them.

The gene calls are TRBV10-3 and TRBJ2-7; 12 bases match TRBD2. This CDR3 has 15 residues. Losses at the gene ends were 6 bases for V and 3 bases for J; bases not matched to a gene: 6. Germline CDR1 is ENHRY and CDR2 is SYGVKD. The CDR3: CAISLGLAGDYEQYF. Written as DNA, the CDR3 is TGTGCCATCAGCCTGGGACTAGCGGGTGACTACGAGCAGTACTTC.

J is TRBJ1-5 and V is TRBV6-7; TRBD1 agrees at 7 bases. TRBV6-7 is designated an ORF whose function remains uncertain. V trimming: 2 bases; J trimming: 4 bases; junction bases outside the gene matches: 5. This CDR3 contains 15 residues. The CDR3 sequence is CASSYLGQANQPQHF. The CDR3 bases are TGTGCCAGCAGTTACCTCGGACAGGCGAATCAGCCCCAGCATTTT.

The chain couples TRBV28 to TRBJ2-1, with 7 bases aligning to TRBD2. The CDR3 loop spans 18 amino acids. Looked up from germline, CDR1 is MDHEN and CDR2 is SYDVKM. Trimming at V came to 3 bases and at J to 4 bases, leaving 15 bases not matched to a gene. CDR3: CASSFVGGMGLTYNEQFF. CDR3 coding DNA: TGTGCCAGCAGTTTCGTGGGGGGGATGGGACTTACATACAATGAGCAGTTCTTC.

V usage is TRBV5-6 and J usage is TRBJ2-7; a weak D match, TRBD1 (6 bases). CDR3 length equals 11 residues. The germline V and J ends were trimmed by 0 bases and 13 bases, with 11 bases remaining between them. CDR1 SGHDT and CDR2 YYEEEE come from the germline V gene. The CDR3 DNA follows: TGTGCCAGCAGCTTGGGACAGGTCGAATACTTC. This translates into CASSLGQVEYF.

The chain joins TRBV4-1 to TRBJ2-1; the match to TRBD1 covers 9 bases. The junction had 9 bases not matched to a gene; V was cut back by 2 bases and J by 4 bases. The CDR3 has 17 amino acids. Per germline, CDR1 MGHRA and CDR2 YSYEKL. CDR3 amino acids: CASSQRPGTGTYNEQFF. As DNA, the CDR3 is TGCGCCAGCAGCCAACGACCCGGGACAGGGACTTACAATGAGCAGTTCTTC.

The rearrangement joins TRBV6-6 to TRBJ2-5, with D perhaps matching TRBD1 (6 bases). This CDR3 region has 14 residues. Per the germline V gene, CDR1 is MNHNY and CDR2 is SVGAGI (reference sequence). With 5 bases removed from V and 2 bases from J, the gap between germline ends came to 12 bases. DNA for the CDR3: TGTGCCAGCAGTAGAAGGGGGATTCAAGAGACCCAGTACTTC. This translates into CASSRRGIQETQYF.

The V and J genes are TRBV6-1 and TRBJ1-1; D gene uncertain. Germline assignment: CDR1 MNHNS and CDR2 SASEGT. Trimming removed 2 bases at V and 7 bases at J, with 20 bases between. The CDR3 contains 16 residues. The CDR3 sequence is CASSERSGVFTLEAFF. As DNA, the CDR3 is TGTGCCAGCAGTGAACGTTCGGGTGTATTTACCCTTGAAGCTTTCTTT.

This clone has just a few counts. The CDR3 bases are TGTGCCACCAGCAGGGACAGGGGGCTTGGTTCACCCCTCCACTTT. Translating gives CATSRDRGLGSPLHF. The V gene is TRBV15, the J gene TRBJ1-6; 11 positions agree with TRBD1. The CDR3 length is 15 residues. CDR1 LNHNV and CDR2 YYDKDF come from the germline V gene (reference sequence). Losses at the gene ends were 3 bases for V and 9 bases for J; bases not matched to a gene: 4.

This chain connects TRBV6-5 to TRBJ2-5; 9 bases match TRBD1. The CDR3 is made up of 14 amino acids. V lost 6 bases to trimming and J lost 4 bases; unmatched junction nucleotides: 6. CDR1 and CDR2 from the germline V gene are MNHEY and SVGAGI. CDR3 in DNA: TGTGCCAGCAGGGAGACAGGGGGTCGAGAGACCCAGTACTTC. It translates to CASRETGGRETQYF.

The gene calls are TRBV9 and TRBJ2-3; possible D gene TRBD2, 6 bases. Trimming shortened V by 3 bases and J by 0 bases, and 14 bases separated the two germline ends. Germline assignment: CDR1 SGDLS and CDR2 YYNGEE. The length of the CDR3 is 16 residues. This chain's CDR3 is CASSADGAGSTDTQYF. CDR3 nucleotides: TGTGCCAGCAGCGCTGATGGTGCGGGGAGCACAGATACGCAGTATTTT.

This clone has only a few counts. The chain carries TRBV7-9 and TRBJ2-1; 10 bases are shared with TRBD2. The germline V gene encodes CDR1 SEHNR and CDR2 FQNEAQ (reference sequence). This CDR3 comprises 15 residues. Trimming at V came to 0 bases and at J to 10 bases, leaving 6 bases not matched to a gene. CDR3 in amino acids: CASSLASGGAGEQFF. CDR3 coding DNA: TGTGCCAGCAGCTTAGCAAGCGGGGGGGCCGGCGAGCAGTTCTTC.

V gene TRBV5-4 combines with J gene TRBJ2-3, with D hard to call. Germline V CDR1 and CDR2: SGHNT, YYREEE (reference sequence). CDR3 length: 16 residues. Trimming pared 4 bases from V and 1 base from J, leaving 16 bases between. DNA of the CDR3: TGTGCCAGCAGCCTTGGCTTCGCTTTGGGCACAGATACGCAGTATTTT. It yields the protein CASSLGFALGTDTQYF.

This rearrangement joins TRBV7-2 to TRBJ1-2; 8 nucleotides agree with TRBD1. V dropped 3 bases and J dropped 11; count of bases not matched to a gene: 8. Germline V CDR1 and CDR2: SGHTA, FQGNSA. There are 13 residues in the CDR3. CDR3 amino acids: CASSFSLTGEYTF. CDR3 bases: TGTGCCAGCAGCTTTTCCCTGACAGGGGAGTACACCTTC. The full variable domain, in which reference TRBV7-2 and TRBJ1-2 provide the parts outside the CDR3, is GAGVSQSPSNKVTEKGKDVELRCDPISGHTALYWYRQSLGQGLEFLIYFQGNSAPDKSGLPSDRFSAERTGGSVSTLTIQRTQQEDSAVYLCASSFSLTGEYTFGSGTRLTVV.

This clone was recorded a few times. The V and J genes are TRBV6-5 and TRBJ2-7, with TRBD1 matching 9 bases. The length of the CDR3 is 15 residues. V shed 8 bases, J shed 0 bases, and the junction held 8 bases outside the gene matches. Looked up from germline, CDR1 is MNHEY and CDR2 is SVGAGI. The CDR3 nucleotides read TGTGCCAGCGGCGACAGGGGGGATCCCTCCTACGAGCAGTACTTC. Its translation is CASGDRGDPSYEQYF.

This clone was detected only a few times. V is TRBV4-1 and J is TRBJ2-7; D is possibly TRBD1 (5 bases). Trimming left V 0 bases short and J 3 bases short, with 9 bases between. The CDR3 consists of 14 residues. Germline values: CDR1 MGHRA, CDR2 YSYEKL. The CDR3 DNA reads TGCGCCAGCAGCCAAGATAGACAGAGCTACGAGCAGTACTTC. It codes for CASSQDRQSYEQYF.

The chain joins TRBV13 to TRBJ2-3, with D possibly being TRBD1 (6 bases). The germline V and J ends were trimmed by 5 bases and 3 bases, with 9 bases remaining between them. Per germline, CDR1 PRHDT and CDR2 FYEKMQ (reference sequence). The length of the CDR3 is 13 residues. The CDR3 sequence: CASSPTGTDTQYF. The CDR3 DNA sequence: TGTGCCAGCAGCCCTACAGGGACAGATACGCAGTATTTT.

In DNA, the CDR3 is TGTGCCAGCAGGAGACAGGGAAACTCTGGAAACACCATATATTTT. Its protein is CASRRQGNSGNTIYF. The gene calls are TRBV6-5 and TRBJ1-3; 7 positions match TRBD1. This CDR3 region has 15 residues. Germline CDR1 and CDR2: MNHEY and SVGAGI. Trimming at V came to 6 bases and at J to 0 bases, leaving 5 bases not matched to a gene.

CDR3 DNA: TGTGCCAGCAGTGAAGGGGAGCACAGGGTTTATGGCTACACCTTC. Residues: CASSEGEHRVYGYTF. This chain joins TRBV25-1 and TRBJ1-2, with D maybe TRBD1 (6 bases). CDR1 and CDR2 from the germline V gene are MGHDK and SYGVNS. Trimming took off 2 bases at V and 5 bases at J, with 15 bases between the two ends. The CDR3 totals 15 residues.

This clone showed up just once. The DNA for the CDR3 is TGTGCCTGGAGACTCTACCTAGGACAGGGGTCCCACGAGCAGTACTTC. It encodes CAWRLYLGQGSHEQYF. This chain links TRBV30 with TRBJ2-7, with 9 bases matching TRBD1. This CDR3 is 16 amino acids long. The V segment lost 3 bases and the J segment 5 bases; nucleotides outside the gene matches: 14. The germline gives CDR1 GTSNPN, CDR2 SVGIG (reference sequence).

This clone was seen just once. The V call is TRBV5-1, the J call TRBJ2-2, with unresolved D. This CDR3 has 15 amino acids. Germline values: CDR1 SGHRS, CDR2 YFSETQ. V was clipped by 0 bases and J by 1 base, with 7 bases between them. The CDR3 loop reads CASSLAARNTGELFF. Written as DNA, the CDR3 is TGCGCCAGCAGCTTGGCAGCGAGGAACACCGGGGAGCTGTTTTTT.

V usage is TRBV5-4 and J usage is TRBJ1-1; TRBD1 matches 7 bases. The CDR3 totals 18 residues. The junction had 13 bases not matched to a gene; V was cut back by 0 bases and J by 2 bases. Per germline, CDR1 SGHNT and CDR2 YYREEE (reference sequence). The CDR3 DNA is TGTGCCAGCAGCTTGGCCCCCCTTAATTCAGGGGGTAACACTGAAGCTTTCTTT. Translated: CASSLAPLNSGGNTEAFF. Drawing the rest from reference TRBV5-4 and TRBJ1-1, the complete variable domain is ETGVTQSPTHLIKTRGQQVTLRCSSQSGHNTVSWYQQALGQGPQFIFQYYREEENGRGNFPPRFSGLQFPNYSSELNVNALELDDSALYLCASSLAPLNSGGNTEAFFGQGTRLTVV.

The chain joins TRBV15 to TRBJ1-5, with 7 bases matching TRBD1. From germline, CDR1 is LNHNV and CDR2 YYDKDF (reference sequence). CDR3 length equals 15 residues. J lost 6 bases, V lost 3 bases, and 8 bases had no gene match. The CDR3 DNA reads TGTGCCACCAGCAGGAATACAGGGGTGGGTCAGCCCCAGCATTTT. This encodes CATSRNTGVGQPQHF. The full variable domain, with the rest looked up from reference TRBV15 and TRBJ1-5, is DAMVIQNPRYQVTQFGKPVTLSCSQTLNHNVMYWYQQKSSQAPKLLFHYYDKDFNNEADTPDNFQSRRPNTSFCFLDIRSPGLGDTAMYLCATSRNTGVGQPQHFGDGTRLSIL.

DNA of the CDR3: TGCGCCAGCAGCGACTACCCAAACACCGGGGAGCTGTTTTTT. Amino acids: CASSDYPNTGELFF. V is TRBV10-1 and J is TRBJ2-2, with D possibly being TRBD2 (5 bases). From germline, CDR1 is WNHNN and CDR2 SYGVQD (reference sequence). CDR3 length equals 14 residues. Between the trimmed V and J ends, which lost 6 bases and 2 bases, there was a span of 10 bases.

V and J are TRBV4-2 and TRBJ2-7; 10 bases line up with TRBD2. The V and J ends lost 2 bases and 3 bases, in that order; junction bases with no gene match: 4. Germline values: CDR1 LGHNA, CDR2 YNFKEQ. This CDR3 contains 15 residues. DNA of the CDR3: TGTGCCAGCAGCCAAAGGCCTAGCGGGAGCTACGAGCAGTACTTC. This gives the protein CASSQRPSGSYEQYF.

Regarding this clone: Other DNA sequences within the sample encode an identical CDR3. The rearrangement uses TRBV10-2 and TRBJ2-7; 13 positions match TRBD2. V was clipped by 4 bases and J by 4 bases; unmatched bases: 1. The CDR3 consists of 14 residues. Germline V gene sequence: CDR1 WSHSY, CDR2 SAAADI. This CDR3 reads CASSGTSGGYEQYF. The CDR3 DNA sequence: TGCGCCAGCAGTGGGACTAGCGGGGGTTACGAGCAGTACTTC.

This chain connects TRBV6-5 to TRBJ2-1; 16 bases map to TRBD2. J lost 13 bases, V lost 7 bases, and 10 bases had no gene match. Looked up from germline, CDR1 is MNHEY and CDR2 is SVGAGI. This CDR3 spans 15 amino acids. For the CDR3, the DNA is TGTGCCAGCACCCCCTCCGGGACTAGCGGGGGGGCTCAGTTCTTC. Its protein product is CASTPSGTSGGAQFF.